This TCR beta chain was sequenced in a study of cytomegalovirus exposure and HLA in healthy donors. The donors gave bone marrow, and they were healthy. Study-wide findings and caveats: A further, later analysis showed that HLA-associated TCR beta chains (compared with equally common others) were more clonally expanded. Overall, approximately 150 TCR beta chains were annotated as cytomegalovirus-associated.

V was clipped by 7 bases and J by 7 bases; unmatched bases: 18. The CDR3 length is 17 residues. Per the germline V gene, CDR1 is SNHLY and CDR2 is FYNNEI. As regards this clone: The target antigen is unknown.

The PCR used 60 Vbeta and 13 Jbeta primers. Produced via immunoSEQ multiplex PCR; TCRdb's table is partial and in-frame only. This table holds roughly 100,000 clones, 79% found once. V and J are TRBV2 and TRBJ2-7; 11 nucleotides agree with TRBD1. The source of this sequence is a man aged 45-65 years in good health and CMV-seropositive. The sequencing sample was made of PBMCs. CDR3: CASTRSLGTGGTREQYF. DNA of the CDR3: TGTGCCAGCACTCGAAGTTTGGGGACAGGGGGGACGAGGGAGCAGTACTTC.